This entry lists 13 T cell receptor beta chains sequenced from one sample in a study of CDR3 diversity in severe acne (dated by TCRdb to about 2019). Library prep was done by PCR. This sample was sequenced with an Illumina HiSeq 2000. TCRdb's own reprocessing of the public reads used fastp at Q25 and MiXCR and kept productive beta chains. Identical CDR3 proteins give one entry, which carries the most common genes and DNA. The sample table contains some 85,000 distinct CDR3 sequences; only one count was recorded for about 49% of them. The top ten hold approximately 10% of the sample. The sample was blood. The origin of the receptors is a male donor with severe acne vulgaris.

Regarding this clonotype: A read error may explain this, as a much larger clone is one base away. This chain joins TRBV20-1 and TRBJ2-4, with 11 nucleotides matching TRBD2. The CDR3 is 14 residues long. V was clipped by 4 bases and J by 12 bases; unmatched bases: 11. CDR1 DFQATT and CDR2 SNEGSKA come from the germline V gene (reference sequence). This CDR3 reads CSANRLAGRLDQYF. The CDR3 DNA reads as TGCAGTGCTAACCGACTAGCGGGGAGGCTAGATCAGTACTTC.

This clonotype was recorded many times. A clone one base away is much larger, so this may be a read error. The chain recombines TRBV30 with TRBJ1-2; 8 bases are shared with TRBD1. This CDR3 contains 16 residues. Germline V gene lookup returns CDR1 GTSNPN and CDR2 SVGIG (reference sequence). The V and J ends lost 0 bases and 3 bases, in that order; junction bases with no gene match: 9. The CDR3 sequence is CAWSVRGRQGYYGYTF. In DNA form, the CDR3 reads TGTGCCTGGAGTGTGCGGGGGAGACAGGGGTACTATGGCTACACCTTC.

This clonotype appeared a few times. The chain carries TRBV7-8 and TRBJ2-5, with D perhaps TRBD2 (5 bases). Germline CDR1 SGHVS, CDR2 FQNEAQ. V gave up 6 bases and J gave up 5 bases, with 22 bases separating them. The CDR3 loop spans 16 amino acids. The CDR3 DNA sequence: TGTGCCAGCAGTGCTATCGACTACGCTCGACGGGAGACCCAGTACTTC. This codes for CASSAIDYARRETQYF. Looking up the rest from reference TRBV7-8 and TRBJ2-5 gives the full variable domain: GAGVSQSPRYKVAKRGQDVALRCDPISGHVSLFWYQQALGQGPEFLTYFQNEAQLDKSGLPSDRFFAERPEGSVSTLKIQRTQQEDSAVYLCASSAIDYARRETQYFGPGTRLLVL.

The J gene is TRBJ1-2, the V gene TRBV20-1; no clear D gene. This CDR3 region has 13 residues. Deletions cut 0 bases from V and 5 bases from J, with 10 bases between. Per germline, CDR1 DFQATT and CDR2 SNEGSKA (reference sequence). CDR3 loop: CSARDREQYGYTF. CDR3 DNA sequence: TGCAGTGCTAGAGATCGGGAACAATATGGCTACACCTTC.

The rearrangement joins TRBV7-9 to TRBJ2-5, with 10 bases matching TRBD2. Germline V gene data show CDR1 as SEHNR and CDR2 as FQNEAQ (reference sequence). J was trimmed by 6 bases and V by 5 bases; bases with no gene match: 12. The CDR3 loop spans 16 amino acids. In nucleotides, the CDR3 is TGTGCCAGCAGCCTAACCAAGCGGGAGGGCCTGAAGACCCAGTACTTC. Amino acid sequence: CASSLTKREGLKTQYF.

The V call is TRBV7-2, the J call TRBJ2-7; 7 bases map to TRBD2. CDR3 length: 15 residues. The V gene's germline CDR1 is SGHTA and CDR2 FQGNSA. J was trimmed by 3 bases and V by 5 bases; bases with no gene match: 10. CDR3 loop: CASSPTSSGLYEQYF. As DNA, the CDR3 is TGTGCCAGCAGCCCTACCTCTAGCGGCCTCTACGAGCAGTACTTC.

This clonotype has only one observation. Since a much larger clone is just one base distant, this may be a read error. J is TRBJ2-3 and V is TRBV20-1; D might be TRBD2 (7 bases). Germline V gene lookup returns CDR1 DFQATT and CDR2 SNEGSKA (reference sequence). This CDR3 has 16 amino acids. In nucleotides, the CDR3 is TGCAGTGCTAGGAAGGGGGAGGGACTACACACAGGTACGCAGTATTTT. Encoded protein: CSARKGEGLHTGTQYF.

This clonotype appeared a single time. V is TRBV28 and J is TRBJ1-3; 9 positions agree with TRBD1. V was pared by 1 base and J by 3 bases, with 4 bases of the junction left unmatched. The CDR3 contains 16 residues. CDR1 and CDR2 from the germline V gene are MDHEN and SYDVKM. CDR3 sequence reads: CASSLSLTGGGNTIYF. The CDR3 coding sequence is TGTGCCAGCAGTTTATCATTGACAGGGGGTGGAAACACCATATATTTT. Together with reference TRBV28 and TRBJ1-3, the CDR3 gives the full variable domain: DVKVTQSSRYLVKRTGEKVFLECVQDMDHENMFWYRQDPGLGLRLIYFSYDVKMKEKGDIPEGYSVSREKKERFSLILESASTNQTSMYLCASSLSLTGGGNTIYFGEGSWLTVV.

The chain combines TRBV7-6 with TRBJ2-2; the match to TRBD2 covers 15 bases. The CDR3 contains 18 residues. The germline CDR1 and CDR2 sequences are SGHVS and FNYEAQ. With V trimmed by 5 bases and J by 7 bases, 11 bases remained unmatched. The CDR3 DNA sequence: TGTGCCAGCAGCCTAAGGGGACTAGCGGGAGGCCACGGCGGGGAGCTGTTTTTT. This encodes CASSLRGLAGGHGGELFF. Variable domain in full (rest from reference TRBV7-6 and TRBJ2-2): GAGVSQSPRYKVTKRGQDVALRCDPISGHVSLYWYRQALGQGPEFLTYFNYEAQQDKSGLPNDRFSAERPEGSISTLTIQRTEQRDSAMYRCASSLRGLAGGHGGELFFGEGSRLTVL.

This clonotype has only a few counts. This chain links TRBV4-2 with TRBJ1-1, with D perhaps TRBD1 (6 bases). V was cut by 4 bases and J by 4 bases, with 16 bases left in between. Germline V CDR1 and CDR2: LGHNA, YNFKEQ. The CDR3 is 15 amino acids. The DNA for the CDR3 is TGTGCCAGCAGCCTCCCGGGGGGGGCCGGCACTGAAGCTTTCTTT. Its translation is CASSLPGGAGTEAFF.

In its sample, this clonotype was seen once. The chain joins TRBV29-1 to TRBJ1-1; 7 bases are a match to TRBD1. With V trimmed by 4 bases and J by 5 bases, 7 bases remained unmatched. Germline loops: CDR1 SQVTM, CDR2 ANQGSEA. CDR3 size: 13 residues. CDR3 sequence (DNA): TGCAGCGTTGTCGACAGGGAGCCGACTGAAGCTTTCTTT. It is translated as CSVVDREPTEAFF.

The V call is TRBV19, the J call TRBJ1-1, with 8 bases lining up with TRBD1. CDR3 length: 13 amino acids. The germline V gene encodes CDR1 LNHDA and CDR2 SQIVND (reference sequence). J gave up 8 bases and V 4 bases, and 6 bases lay outside the gene matches. CDR3 in DNA: TGTGCCAGTAGTAGCCTGACAGGGGCCGAAGCTTTCTTT. As protein: CASSSLTGAEAFF.

There are many counts of this clonotype. The genes are TRBV10-3 and TRBJ2-7, with 7 bases that match TRBD1. The CDR3 is 14 amino acids. J lost 7 bases, V lost 3 bases, and 9 bases had no gene match. Germline V gives CDR1 ENHRY, CDR2 SYGVKD. The CDR3 spells CAISEGQVNEEQYF. Here the CDR3 DNA reads TGTGCCATCAGTGAAGGACAGGTTAATGAGGAGCAGTACTTC.